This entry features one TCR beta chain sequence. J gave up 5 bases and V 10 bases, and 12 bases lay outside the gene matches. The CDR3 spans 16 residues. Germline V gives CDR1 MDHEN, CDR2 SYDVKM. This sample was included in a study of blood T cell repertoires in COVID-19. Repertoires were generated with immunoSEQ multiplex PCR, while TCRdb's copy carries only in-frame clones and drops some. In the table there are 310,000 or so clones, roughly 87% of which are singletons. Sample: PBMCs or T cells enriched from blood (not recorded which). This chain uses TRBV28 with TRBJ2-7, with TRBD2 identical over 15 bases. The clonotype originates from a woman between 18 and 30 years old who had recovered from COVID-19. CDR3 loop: CATGTSGRPPAHEQYF. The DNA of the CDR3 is TGTGCCACCGGGACTAGCGGGAGGCCTCCCGCCCACGAGCAGTACTTC.